Listed here is a single T cell receptor (beta chain). The CDR3 consists of 15 residues. Germline V CDR1 and CDR2: GTSNPN, SVGIG (reference sequence). V trimming: 5 bases; J trimming: 0 bases; junction bases outside the gene matches: 7. This specimen belongs to a study of blood T cell repertoires in COVID-19. Profiled with immunoSEQ multiplex PCR; TCRdb holds only in-frame clones, not every one. This table holds 150,000 or so clones, 83% found once. The Seattle site enrolled patients during active infection and followed them longitudinally. This chain joins TRBV30 and TRBJ2-4, with TRBD1 identical over 7 bases. The sequence was collected from a woman aged 60 to 75 with COVID-19, enrolled during active disease. The sequencing sample was made of peripheral blood. The CDR3 loop is CAWVEHRGAKNIQYF. CDR3 in DNA: TGTGCCTGGGTAGAACACAGGGGAGCCAAAAACATTCAGTACTTC.